The 11 T cell receptor beta chains given below trace back to one sample, sequenced in a study of blood T cell repertoires in COVID-19. Here immunoSEQ multiplex PCR was the method, and the copy in TCRdb shows in-frame clones only, minus some. The sample comprises around 200,000 clones, about 88% of which are singletons, and 3.2% rests with the top ten. The sample consisted of PBMCs or T cells enriched from blood (not recorded which). Every receptor here comes from a woman in her twenties or thirties who had recovered from COVID-19.

This chain links TRBV10-3 with TRBJ2-1; 8 bases are a match to TRBD1. V lost 4 bases to trimming and J lost 4 bases; unmatched junction nucleotides: 6. This CDR3 is built from 15 residues. Germline CDR1 and CDR2: ENHRY and SYGVKD. The CDR3 DNA follows: TGTGCCATCAGTGGACAGGGGCTAATTTACAATGAGCAGTTCTTC. Its protein product is CAISGQGLIYNEQFF.

The chain recombines TRBV10-3 with TRBJ1-2; TRBD1 matches 7 bases. The CDR3 extends over 13 amino acids. The germline gives CDR1 ENHRY, CDR2 SYGVKD. The V segment lost 4 bases and the J segment 3 bases; nucleotides outside the gene matches: 2. CDR3 coding DNA: TGTGCCATCAGTGCCCAGGGGGACTATGGCTACACCTTC. Translating gives CAISAQGDYGYTF.

The chain has TRBV19 and TRBJ2-2, with D maybe TRBD2 (6 bases). The CDR3 extends over 15 amino acids. Trimming took off 1 base at V and 4 bases at J, with 10 bases between the two ends. Per the germline V gene, CDR1 is LNHDA and CDR2 is SQIVND (reference sequence). The CDR3 DNA sequence: TGTGCCAGTAGTATAGTTATGGGGGGCACCGGGGAGCTGTTTTTT. Amino acid sequence: CASSIVMGGTGELFF.

The gene calls are TRBV5-4 and TRBJ1-1; D remains ambiguous. The CDR3 sequence is 11 residues long. Per germline, CDR1 SGHNT and CDR2 YYREEE (reference sequence). V was cut by 3 bases and J by 3 bases, with 3 bases left in between. DNA for the CDR3: TGTGCCAGCAGCTCGTACACTGAAGCTTTCTTT. It is translated as CASSSYTEAFF.

This clone was recorded once. The chain joins TRBV7-2 to TRBJ2-7; 7 positions agree with TRBD1. The CDR3 sequence is 13 residues long. Germline CDR1 and CDR2: SGHTA and FQGNSA. V lost 1 base to trimming and J lost 7 bases; unmatched junction nucleotides: 4. The CDR3 nucleotides are TGTGCCAGCAGCTTAGTAAGGGGGCGAGAGCAGTACGTC. Translating it yields CASSLVRGREQYV.

V gene TRBV7-2 combines with J gene TRBJ1-5, with 7 bases fitting TRBD1. The germline gives CDR1 SGHTA, CDR2 FQGNSA. There are 15 residues in the CDR3. Losses at the gene ends were 1 base for V and 1 base for J; bases not matched to a gene: 1. The CDR3 DNA follows: TGTGCCAGCAGCTTAGGACAGGGAAGCAATCAGCCCCAGCATTTT. Translated, it gives CASSLGQGSNQPQHF. Based on the CDR3 plus reference TRBV7-2 and TRBJ1-5, the full variable domain is GAGVSQSPSNKVTEKGKDVELRCDPISGHTALYWYRQSLGQGLEFLIYFQGNSAPDKSGLPSDRFSAERTGGSVSTLTIQRTQQEDSAVYLCASSLGQGSNQPQHFGDGTRLSIL.

CDR3 sequence (DNA): TGTGCCAGCAGCTTGGGGTGGGGGCCGGTCGGCTACACCTTC. As protein: CASSLGWGPVGYTF. The genes are TRBV5-8 and TRBJ1-2; TRBD1 is a possible D gene (6 bases). The V gene lost 0 bases and the J gene lost 8 bases, with 14 bases spanning the gap. CDR1 and CDR2 from the germline V gene are SGHTS and YDEGEE. CDR3 length equals 14 residues.

This chain links TRBV29-1 with TRBJ1-2; 8 nucleotides match TRBD1. V shed 7 bases, J shed 6 bases, and the junction held 10 bases outside the gene matches. Germline-derived CDR1 and CDR2 are SQVTM and ANQGSEA. The CDR3 length is 13 residues. In DNA, the CDR3 is TGCAGCGCCCAGACGCAGGGGGCTGATGGCTACACCTTC. Protein: CSAQTQGADGYTF.

This chain uses TRBV3-1 (or the pseudogene TRBV3-2) with TRBJ1-2; D is ambiguous. CDR1 is LGHDT, CDR2 YNNKEL, per germline (reference sequence). V shed 3 bases and J shed 4 bases, with 15 bases lying between them. CDR3 length: 15 residues. CDR3 protein: CASSQEAIAAYGYTF. CDR3 in DNA: TGTGCCAGCAGCCAGGAGGCTATTGCCGCCTATGGCTACACCTTC.

The V gene is TRBV2, the J gene TRBJ1-4; TRBD1 aligns across 9 bases. Per germline, CDR1 SNHLY and CDR2 FYNNEI. This CDR3 is 17 amino acids long. J was trimmed by 3 bases and V by 7 bases; bases with no gene match: 12. CDR3 residues: CASNVGTGTGPNEKLFF. CDR3 in DNA: TGTGCCAGCAATGTCGGGACAGGGACAGGGCCTAATGAAAAACTGTTTTTT.

The chain carries TRBV27 and TRBJ2-7; 13 bases match TRBD2. The CDR3 totals 15 residues. CDR1 MNHEY and CDR2 SMNVEV come from the germline V gene (reference sequence). V was pared by 0 bases and J by 9 bases, with 5 bases of the junction left unmatched. Here the CDR3 reads CASSLSRLAGGGQYF. For the CDR3, the DNA is TGTGCCAGCAGTTTATCGAGACTAGCGGGAGGCGGGCAGTACTTC.